This TCR beta chain was obtained from a study of T-cell reconstitution after alpha-beta-depleted transplantation in children. Whole-study results and caveats: T-cell counts and diversity at one year following transplant were attributed mainly to newly produced T cells. Expanded graft clones numbering several hundred reportedly gave rise to alpha-beta T cells about two months after transplant.

The CDR3 covers 14 residues. Germline-derived CDR1 and CDR2 are SGHRS and YFSETQ. The junction had 4 bases not matched to a gene; V was cut back by 0 bases and J by 5 bases. Notes on this clonotype: Its matching antigen is unknown.

Using unique molecular identifiers, the investigators prepared the TCRbeta library. Via MiXCR, TCRdb re-called the PCR reads, giving one row per CDR3 protein. The sample includes around 78,000 distinct CDR3 sequences, 13% to 15% of them seen just once. Sample: PBMCs, mostly from graft donor cells, taken 180 days after TCRalphabeta/CD19-depleted stem cell transplant. The chain recombines TRBV5-1 with TRBJ2-5; the match to TRBD1 covers 7 bases. This clonotype was sampled from a male patient between 2 and 10 years old who had a stem cell transplant for acute lymphoblastic leukemia, so the T cells may come from the graft donor. The CDR3 region is CASSLDSRGETQYF. CDR3 nucleotides: TGCGCCAGCAGCTTGGATAGCAGGGGGGAGACCCAGTACTTC.